This entry is about one TCR beta chain. This clone's antigen is unknown. Base qualities were left out, and no much larger clone turns up one base away. These data originate in a study of lymphopenia after photon versus proton radiotherapy (dated by TCRdb to between 2019 and 2020). With regard to the full study: The immunological effects of photon versus proton radiation therapy were compared in patients with gastrointestinal tumors who developed high-grade lymphopenia. The cohort comprised about 22 patients with gastrointestinal tumors who received either photon or proton therapy and then developed lymphopenia. The goal of the study was to characterize the differences between the two radiation modalities in how they affect the immune system.

The paper's findings and limits, for the study overall: Among patients across the cohort who died, overall survival time showed an inverse correlation with a larger post-nadir drop in TCR diversity. Proton-treated patients stayed relatively stable during treatment, while photon-treated patients lost naive T cells and TCR diversity and gained effector/memory populations. The survival association was examined only in patients who died, and the authors described better survival with proton therapy as a possibility, not as a demonstrated result. Once the lymphocyte count had reached its nadir, the repertoires of photon-treated patients showed oligoclonal expansion, particularly of CD8+ Temra cells, and this expansion drove the decline in diversity.

V loses 3 bases at its end and J loses 4 bases; junction bases beyond the gene matches: 9. Its CDR3 holds 16 amino acids, cysteine through phenylalanine. The CDR3 DNA has 48 bases and is translated from base 1. CDR1 and CDR2 were assigned from the germline V gene as SGHRS and YFSETQ. Library preparation used the immunoSEQ multiplex PCR assay. Alongside multiparametric flow cytometry, deep sequencing of rearranged TCR beta loci was used to profile the T cell repertoires. Entries here come from immuneACCESS through TCRdb and include only in-frame sequences with V and J called. Some clones fail to appear in such tables; in the studies checked, an unresolved V gene covers under half of the shortfall, and the cause of the remainder is unknown. This sample lists tens of thousands of clones; around 83% were detected once. The top ten hold just under 30% of the sample.

The sequencing here drew on peripheral blood, taken from a patient treated with photon-based radiotherapy. The chain joins TRBV5-1 to TRBJ2-1; 8 bases in the junction line up with TRBD2. This TCR came from a man aged 50 or older with gastric cancer. The nucleotide sequence reads as follows: TGCGCCAGCAGCTGGGGGGCGGGAGGAGTTTACAATGAGCAGTTCTTC. The encoded protein is CASSWGAGGVYNEQFF.